The sequence of this T cell receptor beta chain was determined in a study of breast tumors, draining lymph nodes, adjacent tissues (dated by TCRdb to 2016 to 2017). In terms of the full investigation: The study compared TCR beta repertoires across tumor, adjacent nontumor tissue and axillary lymph nodes from breast cancer patients. In human breast cancer, the study set out to evaluate how tumor, surrounding tissue and draining lymph node repertoires relate to one another and whether T cells may move between these sites.

General findings and caveats noted by the study authors: Tumor and nontumor tissue repertoires were found to be significantly more similar in luminal-like than in basal-like breast cancer. Rather than being directly demonstrated, the conclusion that tumor T cells originate in lymph nodes was presented as consistent with a hypothesis. The data were judged consistent with most tumor T cells deriving from the lymph node and then expanding within tumor tissue. Tumors showed preferential V and J gene usage, and their T-cell repertoire diversity fell below that of lymph nodes yet above that of nontumor tissue.

This clonotype came up many times. There is no known antigen for this receptor. No base quality values were provided; no much bigger clone lies one nucleotide off. Adjacent samples consisted of nontumor breast tissue surrounding the tumor. The sample was run on an Illumina HiSeq 2000. Multiplex PCR amplification was used to build the TCR beta chain libraries. The amplified TCR beta chain products were analyzed by high-throughput sequencing. TCRdb handled the public reads itself, with Q25 trimming in fastp and clone calling in MiXCR, and kept productive beta chains. Rows are combined by CDR3 protein, so each entry shows the most common genes and DNA. The sample data list fewer than 20,000 distinct CDR3 sequences, and around 50% of these were observed just once. The ten largest clonotypes hold around 16% of the sample. Sequenced sample: tumor-adjacent breast tissue. The sequence came from a female donor with breast cancer. Some clones in this sample may be carry-over from other donors' samples.

The DNA reads as follows: TGTGCCAGCAGCGTAGGGGTGGGAGGGCCTCCTTGGAACACCGGGGAGCTGTTTTTT. It encodes CASSVGVGGPPWNTGELFF. The rearrangement joined TRBV9 to TRBJ2-2, with 7 bases aligning to TRBD2. Including the terminal cysteine and phenylalanine, the CDR3 comprises 19 residues. CDR3 DNA only is kept here, 57 bases in frame from base 1. For CDR1 and CDR2, the germline V gene lists SGDLS and YYNGEE. V trim: 0 bases; J trim: 1 base; unmatched bases: 12.